This T cell receptor (beta chain) was identified during a study of cytomegalovirus exposure and HLA in healthy donors. Findings of the study overall: The study designated fewer than 200 TCR beta chains cytomegalovirus-associated.

Worth noting for this clone: Its antigen is currently unknown.

Profiled with immunoSEQ multiplex PCR; TCRdb holds only in-frame clones, not every one. The top ten clones hold 0.89% of a sample with roughly 100,000 clones, about 95% of them seen once. Looked up from germline, CDR1 is SQVTM and CDR2 is ANQGSEA. V lost 7 bases, J lost 4 bases, and 8 bases stayed unmatched. This CDR3 has 14 residues. The rearrangement joins TRBV29-1 to TRBJ1-2, with 11 nucleotides matching TRBD1. The TCR comes from a woman under 30 in good health and CMV-seronegative. What was sequenced was PBMCs. The CDR3 reads CSGGQGATGYGYTF. Here the CDR3 DNA reads TGCAGCGGTGGACAGGGGGCCACTGGCTATGGCTACACCTTC.